These 30 T cell receptor beta chains share one sample of origin, sequenced in a study of blood T cell repertoires in COVID-19. Only in-frame clones appear in the TCRdb table, and some are missing; sequencing was by immunoSEQ multiplex PCR. The sample holds 85,000 or so clones, approximately 81% seen once. The sample consisted of peripheral blood. Receptor source: a man at least 80 years old with acute or convalescent COVID-19.

In its sample, this clone was seen a few times. The rearrangement links TRBV19 to TRBJ2-7; 8 bases fit TRBD1. In germline, CDR1 is LNHDA, CDR2 SQIVND (reference sequence). The CDR3 is 14 residues long. V was pared by 2 bases and J by 2 bases, with 2 bases of the junction left unmatched. CDR3 bases: TGTGCCAGTAGTATAAGGGGACAGGCCTACGAGCAGTACTTC. It yields the protein CASSIRGQAYEQYF.

The chain uses TRBV24-1 and TRBJ2-3, with TRBD2 matching over 7 bases. The CDR3 extends over 15 amino acids. Germline CDR1 KGHDR, CDR2 SFDVKD. V shed 2 bases and J 3 bases; nucleotides not matched to a gene: 4. The CDR3, as DNA: TGTGCCACCAGTGATTCGACTAGCAGGACAGATACGCAGTATTTT. Protein: CATSDSTSRTDTQYF.

This chain connects TRBV30 to TRBJ1-1; D is perhaps TRBD1 (5 bases). Trimming took off 2 bases at V and 10 bases at J, with 17 bases between the two ends. Germline V gene sequence: CDR1 GTSNPN, CDR2 SVGIG (reference sequence). The CDR3 contains 13 residues. The CDR3 loop is CAWSSGLRGRAFF. DNA for the CDR3: TGTGCCTGGAGTTCGGGACTCCGAGGGCGAGCTTTCTTT.

The chain has TRBV7-2 and TRBJ1-6; 7 nucleotides match TRBD1. The CDR3 loop spans 19 amino acids. Germline V gene lookup returns CDR1 SGHTA and CDR2 FQGNSA. Losses at the gene ends were 4 bases for V and 0 bases for J; bases not matched to a gene: 12. CDR3 loop: CASSSQIPTGRSYNSPLHF. The CDR3 coding sequence is TGTGCCAGCAGCTCACAAATTCCGACAGGGCGCTCCTATAATTCACCCCTCCACTTT.

This clone was detected a few times. This chain uses TRBV28 with TRBJ2-7; TRBD2 aligns across 8 bases. There are 15 residues in the CDR3. Per the germline V gene, CDR1 is MDHEN and CDR2 is SYDVKM. The junction had 8 bases not matched to a gene; V was cut back by 3 bases and J by 4 bases. CDR3 sequence reads: CASSLGLVMSYEQYF. The CDR3 nucleotides read TGTGCCAGCAGTTTGGGACTAGTAATGTCTTACGAGCAGTACTTC.

The chain combines TRBV27 with TRBJ2-6; TRBD2 might be the D (6 bases). CDR1 and CDR2 from the germline V gene are MNHEY and SMNVEV (reference sequence). The V gene lost 2 bases and the J gene lost 0 bases, with 11 bases spanning the gap. The CDR3 extends over 17 amino acids. For the CDR3, the DNA is TGTGCCAGCAGTTTAACGCGGGGCAGCTCTGGGGCCAACGTCCTGACTTTC. As protein: CASSLTRGSSGANVLTF.

The chain links TRBV18 to TRBJ1-2; 7 nucleotides align to TRBD1. Germline trimming cut 6 bases from V and 4 bases from J; bases unmatched to any gene: 5. Germline CDR1 KGHSH, CDR2 LQKENI. This CDR3 is built from 13 residues. The CDR3 region is CASSGDSLYGYTF. CDR3 in DNA: TGTGCCAGCTCGGGGGACAGCCTCTATGGCTACACCTTC.

For the CDR3, the DNA is TGCAGCGTTGAGACTAGCGGGAGCGCGGCAGATACGCAGTATTTT. This sequence encodes CSVETSGSAADTQYF. The chain recombines TRBV29-1 with TRBJ2-3, with TRBD2 identical over 12 bases. Germline-derived CDR1 and CDR2 are SQVTM and ANQGSEA. J was trimmed by 4 bases and V by 3 bases; bases with no gene match: 5. CDR3 size: 15 residues.

In DNA form, the CDR3 reads TGTGCTAGTGGTCTACCAGGGACTGAAGCTTTCTTT. Encoded protein: CASGLPGTEAFF. The V call is TRBV12-5, the J call TRBJ1-1; D is possibly TRBD1 (5 bases). The CDR3 sequence is 12 residues long. CDR1 is LGHNT and CDR2 is FRNRAP in the germline V gene. V dropped 5 bases and J dropped 5 bases, with 9 bases sitting between them.

The genes are TRBV4-1 and TRBJ2-5, with TRBD1 identical over 11 bases. The CDR3 length is 17 residues. Germline V lookup: CDR1 MGHRA, CDR2 YSYEKL. Trimming at V came to 6 bases and at J to 1 base, leaving 10 bases not matched to a gene. The CDR3 region is CASSSFRGTGGQETQYF. The CDR3 DNA follows: TGCGCCAGCAGTTCTTTCAGAGGGACAGGGGGCCAAGAGACCCAGTACTTC.

The chain carries TRBV5-1 and TRBJ2-5; 8 nucleotides align to TRBD1. V lost 3 bases, J lost 1 base, and 5 bases stayed unmatched. This CDR3 is 15 amino acids long. Germline V gives CDR1 SGHRS, CDR2 YFSETQ. CDR3 DNA sequence: TGCGCCAGCAGCTCCTTAGGGACAGGCCAAGAGACCCAGTACTTC. Protein sequence: CASSSLGTGQETQYF.

The chain combines TRBV7-3 with TRBJ2-5; unclear D gene. The CDR3 covers 13 residues. Germline-derived CDR1 and CDR2 are SGHTA and FQGTGA. Trimming removed 5 bases at V and 3 bases at J, with 10 bases between. CDR3 DNA sequence: TGTGCCAGCAGCACATACAACGAAGAGACCCAGTACTTC. This translates into CASSTYNEETQYF.

The chain uses TRBV14 and TRBJ1-1; the match to TRBD1 covers 7 bases. CDR3 length: 14 amino acids. The germline V gene encodes CDR1 SGHDN and CDR2 FVKESK. After removal of 2 bases from V and 10 bases from J, the junction contained 10 bases not matched to a gene. Written as DNA, the CDR3 is TGTGCCAGCAGCCAATTGACAGGGAGAGCGGTAGCTTTCTTT. As protein: CASSQLTGRAVAFF.

This chain uses TRBV5-4 with TRBJ2-1, with TRBD1 identical over 9 bases. After removal of 0 bases from V and 5 bases from J, the junction contained 3 bases not matched to a gene. Germline V gene data show CDR1 as SGHNT and CDR2 as YYREEE (reference sequence). This CDR3 has 15 amino acids. For the CDR3, the DNA is TGTGCCAGCAGCTTGGTGACAGGGGGTAACAATGAGCAGTTCTTC. This translates into CASSLVTGGNNEQFF.

The chain is built from TRBV20-1 and TRBJ1-2, with a weak D call TRBD1 (6 bases). The V gene's germline CDR1 is DFQATT and CDR2 SNEGSKA (reference sequence). This CDR3 is built from 11 residues. V was shortened by 6 bases and J by 7 bases, with 12 bases between the two germline ends. CDR3: CSAFWTAGYTF. DNA for the CDR3: TGCAGTGCCTTCTGGACAGCTGGCTACACCTTC.

The DNA of the CDR3 is TGTGCCAGCAGCGAGACAGGGTGGACTGAAGCTTTCTTT. It yields the protein CASSETGWTEAFF. This chain links TRBV7-3 with TRBJ1-1; 7 bases are shared with TRBD1. The V gene's germline CDR1 is SGHTA and CDR2 FQGTGA. Trimming took 5 bases from V and 5 from J; bases not matched to a gene: 5. This CDR3 has 13 residues. Based on the CDR3 plus reference TRBV7-3 and TRBJ1-1, the full variable domain is GAGVSQTPSNKVTEKGKYVELRCDPISGHTALYWYRQSLGQGPEFLIYFQGTGAADDSGLPNDRFFAVRPEGSVSTLKIQRTERGDSAVYLCASSETGWTEAFFGQGTRLTVV.

A word on this clone: This sample also contains other DNA sequences that code for the same CDR3. This chain links TRBV6-5 with TRBJ1-2, with D possibly TRBD1 on 6 matching bases. The length of the CDR3 is 12 residues. CDR1 and CDR2 (germline): MNHEY, SVGAGI. V lost 2 bases and J lost 6, with 7 bases in between. CDR3 residues: CASSYRGNGYTF. In nucleotides, the CDR3 is TGTGCCAGCAGTTACAGGGGGAATGGCTACACCTTC.

This clone showed up just once. The chain recombines TRBV7-9 with TRBJ1-3; D is perhaps TRBD1 (5 bases). CDR3 size: 15 residues. CDR1 is SEHNR and CDR2 is FQNEAQ in the germline V gene (reference sequence). V gave up 5 bases and J gave up 0 bases, with 11 bases separating them. The CDR3 spells CASSARQLSGNTIYF. The DNA of the CDR3 is TGTGCCAGCAGCGCAAGACAGCTCTCTGGAAACACCATATATTTT. The full variable domain, in which reference TRBV7-9 and TRBJ1-3 provide the parts outside the CDR3, is DTGVSQNPRHKITKRGQNVTFRCDPISEHNRLYWYRQTLGQGPEFLTYFQNEAQLEKSRLLSDRFSAERPKGSFSTLEIQRTEQGDSAMYLCASSARQLSGNTIYFGEGSWLTVV.

The V gene is TRBV3-1 (or the pseudogene TRBV3-2), the J gene TRBJ1-1; 8 positions match TRBD1. Germline CDR1 LGHDT, CDR2 YNNKEL (reference sequence). The CDR3 contains 15 residues. Trimming took 0 bases from V and 4 from J; bases not matched to a gene: 4. This CDR3 reads CASSQDYGQGTEAFF. Here the CDR3 DNA reads TGTGCCAGCAGCCAAGATTACGGACAGGGCACTGAAGCTTTCTTT.

The V call is TRBV7-3, the J call TRBJ2-3; a weak D match, TRBD2 (5 bases). The CDR3 length is 14 residues. From germline, CDR1 is SGHTA and CDR2 FQGTGA. V was shortened by 5 bases and J by 2 bases, with 11 bases between the two germline ends. The DNA for the CDR3 is TGTGCCAGCAGCCAATCGGGATCCACAGATACGCAGTATTTT. Translation gives CASSQSGSTDTQYF.

In this sample, this clone turned up once. The chain is built from TRBV18 and TRBJ2-7, with 9 bases that match TRBD1. The CDR3 contains 13 residues. Per germline, CDR1 KGHSH and CDR2 LQKENI. Trimming cost V 7 bases and J 5 bases; bases outside gene matches: 6. The CDR3 spells CASCSGTGNEQYF. For the CDR3, the DNA is TGTGCCAGCTGTTCCGGGACAGGGAACGAGCAGTACTTC.

The chain employs TRBV28 and TRBJ1-4; 9 nucleotides line up with TRBD1. With 5 bases clipped from V and 5 bases from J, the junction kept 6 bases outside the gene matches. The V gene's germline CDR1 is MDHEN and CDR2 SYDVKM. The CDR3 loop spans 15 amino acids. The CDR3 sequence is CASSTHGTGNEKLFF. CDR3 in DNA: TGTGCCAGCAGTACTCACGGGACAGGGAATGAAAAACTGTTTTTT.

This clone was observed once. This chain links TRBV6-5 with TRBJ1-6, with TRBD1 matching 7 bases. CDR1 and CDR2 (germline): MNHEY, SVGAGI. The CDR3 consists of 15 residues. Losses at the gene ends were 6 bases for V and 6 bases for J; bases not matched to a gene: 8. The CDR3: CASRFRQGGNSPLHF. CDR3 DNA sequence: TGTGCCAGCAGGTTTAGACAGGGTGGTAATTCACCCCTCCACTTT.

This clone has at least ten counts. V is TRBV24-1 and J is TRBJ1-2; the D gene is possibly TRBD1 (5 bases). Trimming shortened V by 2 bases and J by 2 bases, and 8 bases separated the two germline ends. The CDR3 contains 14 residues. Germline values: CDR1 KGHDR, CDR2 SFDVKD. CDR3 nucleotides: TGTGCCACCAGTGATTCGGACATCAACTATGGCTACACCTTC. Amino acid sequence: CATSDSDINYGYTF.

This chain links TRBV28 with TRBJ2-7; a possible D gene is TRBD1 (6 bases). The CDR3 contains 13 residues. CDR1 is MDHEN, CDR2 SYDVKM, per germline. Trimming shortened V by 5 bases and J by 3 bases, and 11 bases separated the two germline ends. The CDR3 nucleotides read TGTGCCAGCAGTCCGGGACATCACTACGAGCAGTACTTC. This gives the protein CASSPGHHYEQYF.

The rearrangement uses TRBV5-1 and TRBJ2-6, with a tentative D call TRBD2 (6 bases). The V and J ends lost 7 bases and 6 bases respectively, with 17 bases between them. The CDR3 covers 15 residues. The V gene's germline CDR1 is SGHRS and CDR2 YFSETQ. The CDR3 reads CASGPGEGSANVLTF. For the CDR3, the DNA is TGCGCCAGCGGCCCGGGAGAGGGATCGGCCAACGTCCTGACTTTC.

This clone was seen a few times. V usage is TRBV5-5 and J usage is TRBJ1-2, with a possible D match to TRBD1 (5 bases). The V end lost 1 base, the J end lost 8 bases, and 12 bases lay between the germline ends. The CDR3 is made up of 13 amino acids. Germline CDR1 and CDR2: SGHKS and YYEKEE (reference sequence). CDR3 loop: CASSLLGLLGYTF. The CDR3 DNA is TGTGCCAGCAGCTTGCTGGGACTTCTCGGCTACACCTTC.

This chain uses TRBV3-1 (or the pseudogene TRBV3-2) with TRBJ2-1; 8 bases line up with TRBD2. Germline CDR1 and CDR2: LGHDT and YNNKEL (reference sequence). V gave up 0 bases and J gave up 9 bases; unmatched junction bases: 7. CDR3 length: 15 residues. The CDR3 loop is CASSQDNRAGAEQFF. The CDR3 DNA reads TGTGCCAGCAGCCAAGATAACCGAGCGGGAGCTGAGCAGTTCTTC.

CDR3 DNA: TGTGCCAGCAGCCCTCTGAAACTAGCGAGTGTCACAGATACGCAGTATTTT. This sequence encodes CASSPLKLASVTDTQYF. This chain links TRBV27 with TRBJ2-3; 7 bases map to TRBD2. The J segment lost 2 bases and the V segment lost 6 bases, leaving 14 bases of the junction unmatched. This CDR3 is built from 17 residues. Per the germline V gene, CDR1 is MNHEY and CDR2 is SMNVEV (reference sequence).

V usage is TRBV28 and J usage is TRBJ1-4; 10 bases map to TRBD1. The CDR3 consists of 14 residues. With 5 bases clipped from V and 8 bases from J, the junction kept 5 bases outside the gene matches. The germline V gene has CDR1 MDHEN and CDR2 SYDVKM. The CDR3 reads CASSAGTGDEKLFF. The CDR3 DNA is TGTGCCAGCAGTGCCGGGACAGGGGACGAAAAACTGTTTTTT.